The rows below give T cell receptor beta chains drawn from one sample of a study of shared T cell receptors in the human thymus. The repertoire was sequenced with immunoSEQ multiplex PCR; TCRdb's copy has only in-frame clones and lacks some. Of more than 550,000 clones listed, about 89% were seen once; the top ten hold 0.0094%. A further study also used this sample, focusing on human thymus T cells.

Material: thymocytes. These receptors originate from a boy younger than two with a congenital heart defect. CDR3s include the opening cysteine and the closing phenylalanine or tryptophan. A D gene is named only where the DNA matches it firmly. Some rows have no size entry. The others give once, few or many, or a class for an expanded clone.

>TRBV4-3|.|.|TRBJ1-1
TGCGCCAGCAGCCAGGACATCAAGAACACTGAAGCTTTCTTT
CASSQDIKNTEAFF
>TRBV21-1|.|.|TRBJ2-2
TGTGCCAGCAGCAAAGCGCGGGGGATCGACACCGGGGAGCTGTTTTTT
CASSKARGIDTGELFF
>TRBV28|.|.|TRBJ2-2
TGTGCCAGCAGTCACCCTCGAGGCCTGAACACCGGGGAGCTGTTTTTT
CASSHPRGLNTGELFF
>TRBV4-2|.|.|TRBJ2-5
TGTGCCAGCAGCCAAGACGAGGAGACCCAGTACTTC
CASSQDEETQYF
>TRBV4-3|TRBD2|.|TRBJ2-1
TGCGCCAGCAGCCAGTATAGCGGGAGGACCTACAATGAGCAGTTCTTC
CASSQYSGRTYNEQFF
>TRBV5-1|TRBD2|.|TRBJ2-3
TGCGCCAGCAGTTATAAATCTAGCGGGGGATCGACAGATACGCAGTATTTT
CASSYKSSGGSTDTQYF
>TRBV5-1|TRBD1|.|TRBJ2-7
TGCGCCAGGGGGGACAGGGCCTACGAGCAGTACTTC
CARGDRAYEQYF
>TRBV27|.|once|TRBJ2-1
TGTGCCAGCAGTCCCCCTCTAGCGCGCTCCTACAATGAGCAGTTCTTC
CASSPPLARSYNEQFF
>TRBV29-1|TRBD1|few|TRBJ1-3
TGCAGCGTAGATCTACAGGGGGCCTCTGGAAACACCATATATTTT
CSVDLQGASGNTIYF
>TRBV29-1|.|.|TRBJ2-7
TGCAGCGTCGTCCAGGATTTGGGCTACGAGCAGTACTTC
CSVVQDLGYEQYF
>TRBV4-3|TRBD1|.|TRBJ2-7
TGCGCCAGCAGCCAAGATCCCTGGGACAGGGGCTACGAGCAGTACTTC
CASSQDPWDRGYEQYF
>TRBV7-2|TRBD1|.|TRBJ1-5
TGTGCCAGCAGCTTAGAAGGTAGGGGGCCTAGCAATCAGCCCCAGCATTTT
CASSLEGRGPSNQPQHF
>TRBV7-9|.|.|TRBJ1-3
TGTGCCAGCAGCTTCGAGCTGAGAACTGGAAACACCATATATTTT
CASSFELRTGNTIYF
>TRBV10-2|.|.|TRBJ2-5
TGCGCCAGCAGGGATCCCGGGGTTAGGCAAGAGACCCAGTACTTC
CASRDPGVRQETQYF
>TRBV9|.|.|TRBJ1-1
TGTGCCAGCAGGGCCCCGAATCCCTTTGTCAGGGTGAACACTGAAGCTTTCTTT
CASRAPNPFVRVNTEAFF
>TRBV27|TRBD2|once|TRBJ2-7
TGTGCCAGCAAACGCCTAGCGGGGGGATCCTACGAGCAGTACTTC
CASKRLAGGSYEQYF
>TRBV11-1|.|.|TRBJ2-3
TGTGCCAGCAGCTTAGTGGGGGGGCGTACAGATACGCAGTATTTT
CASSLVGGRTDTQYF
>TRBV9|.|once|TRBJ2-1
TGTGCCAGCAGCGTGGATCCTCGGGACTCCTACAATGAGCAGTTCTTC
CASSVDPRDSYNEQFF
>TRBV6-5|TRBD1|.|TRBJ2-1
TGTGCCAGCAGTTCAACGCGAGAAAATCACAGGGGTTTGTTCTTC
CASSSTRENHRGLFF
>TRBV4-1|TRBD2|.|TRBJ2-7
TGCGCCAGCAGCCAAGAGGCGACTAGCGGGAGTGGCTTGAATTCCTACGAGCAGTACTTC
CASSQEATSGSGLNSYEQYF
>TRBV30|TRBD1|.|TRBJ2-7
TGTGCCTGGAGTCAGGGACAGCGCTACGAGCAGTACTTC
CAWSQGQRYEQYF
>TRBV5-1|.|.|TRBJ1-2
TGCGCCAGCAGCTTGGCCGGAGCCAACTATGGCTACACCTTC
CASSLAGANYGYTF
>TRBV25-1|TRBD2|.|TRBJ2-5
TGTGCCAGCAGCCTCGCGGGGGGAGCGAGGGAGACCCAGTACTTC
CASSLAGGARETQYF
>TRBV5-4|TRBD2|.|TRBJ2-7
TGTGCCAGCAGCACTTGGGGGCCGGAGCGGGAGGGAAGCTACGAGCAGTACTTC
CASSTWGPEREGSYEQYF
>TRBV29-1|TRBD1|.|TRBJ2-1
TGCAGCGTTGACCTACAGGGGTGCAGTTCCTACAATGAGCAGTTCTTC
CSVDLQGCSSYNEQFF
>TRBV27|.|.|TRBJ2-2
TGTGCCAGCAGTTTCATCTTGGCCAGCGAGAACACCGGGGAGCTGTTTTTT
CASSFILASENTGELFF